The entry that follows covers one T cell receptor (beta chain) sequence. Its antigen remains unidentified. No much larger clone exists at a distance of one base, and base qualities are not known. Different DNA sequences within this sample yield the same CDR3. Spanning cysteine to phenylalanine, the CDR3 consists of 14 amino acids. The kept DNA is CDR3 alone, 42 bases in frame from the first base. CDR1 and CDR2, looked up from the germline V gene, are MNHNS and SASEGT. V is clipped by 1 base and J by 5 bases, and the sequence between their germline boundaries is 11 bases long. Using the deep immunoSEQ assay, multiplex PCR amplified TCR CDR3 regions from genomic DNA. Genomic DNA extracted from each cell subset was distributed evenly over all wells of several immunoSEQ 96-well plates, and each plate served as one replicate. For sorted subsets, about 200 ng genomic DNA, equal to 30,000 or so T cell genomes, was loaded into each replicate PCR. Purified libraries were measured with a Qubit 3.0 fluorometer, size-checked on a Bioanalyzer 2100, and measured again with the KAPA Library Quantification kit. Each immunoSEQ 96-well plate was sequenced on its own single-read 150-cycle Illumina NextSeq 550 flow cell. The study's own analysis went as follows. Because only junctional sequences without quality scores were contained in the immunoSEQ output, filtering matching that applied to full-length reads could not be performed. Sequences were annotated with PyIR, a Python wrapper for IgBLAST v1.9, and V/J genes and CDR3 were assigned using IMGT germline references. Reads were removed for weak V/J assignments (E-value above 1e-6), missing CDR3, stop codons, out-of-frame junctions, or ambiguous translated residues. V3J clonotypes were defined as sequences sharing an identical inferred V gene, J gene, and CDR3 amino acid sequence. Percentage overlap between repertoires was calculated by dividing the number of shared unique clonotypes by the size of the smaller repertoire. RTK rarefaction, the Chao1 estimator, and Recon v2.1 estimates of unobserved clonotypes were used to assess repertoire richness. Generation probabilities were computed with OLGA for all TCRbeta clonotypes obtained by the gDNA method from several donors. The source is immuneACCESS, and TCRdb retained only in-frame sequences with V and J called. Part of the clones is not carried over; for the studies checked, unresolved V genes explain less than half of this, and the remainder is unexplained. Clonal size and the V and J genes are those of that table, whereas D and trimming came from the DNA. The sample table contains about 2.4 million clones; only one count was recorded for under 95% of them. The ten largest clones capture approximately 0.37% of the sample.

The donors were healthy, HIV-negative adults with no recently reported acute infections or vaccinations. Every donor was a Caucasian adult living in Nashville, Tennessee, USA. CD4+ T cells were enriched through magnetic negative selection, after which naive cells were positively selected on CD45RA and the remaining negative fraction served as the memory subset. After blood collection by leukapheresis, PBMCs were isolated using Ficoll-Histopaque density gradient centrifugation and then cryopreserved in the vapor phase of liquid nitrogen. Analytical flow cytometry was used to check the purity and quantity of each magnetically sorted T cell population. Each sorted fraction had its genomic DNA isolated and then quantified by UV absorbance on a Nanodrop 2000c. The data stem from a study of shared clonotypes between healthy human individuals (dated by TCRdb to about 2020). About the study as a whole: The cohort included a few men and two women between 18 and 49 years of age. Between about 0.9 and 8.9 billion PBMCs per donor were obtained by leukapheresis. For each donor, CD4 naive and CD4 memory were each given three plates, CD8 naive was given two plates, and CD8 memory was given one plate. Blood TCR repertoires of five healthy adults were deeply sequenced to estimate repertoire size and the extent of clonotype sharing between individuals. To increase sequencing depth and limit assay-specific biases, TCR repertoire library preparation and sequencing were carried out by different laboratories using diverse techniques.

What the work shows at the level of the full study, not this receptor alone: Sharing across four donors was observed for around 5% of naive CD4, 3.5% of naive CD8, about 2.3% of memory CD4, and less than 0.45% of memory CD8 clonotypes. Compared with non-shared clonotypes, the clonotypes found in all four sorted-subset donors had higher generation probabilities. The genetic and exposure-history diversity represented was limited by the small number of donors. Larger estimated clonotype richness was generally found for naive subsets than for memory subsets. Only blood was sampled, and tissue TCR repertoires likely differ from those in blood. Incomplete sequencing was indicated by rarefaction of sorted-subset datasets, despite the large sequencing depth. Pairwise subsampling indicated that sequencing depth was expected to affect the degree of clonotype sharing among donors.

Sequencing was performed on naive CD4+ T cells from PBMCs. This sample's cell subset or site label indicates: CD45RA+ positively selected. The receptor comes from a man between 18 and 35 years old in good health. Some clones in this sample may be carry-over from other donors' samples. Rearrangement joined TRBV6-1 to TRBJ1-2, with TRBD1 as a weak D call on 5 bases. The base sequence is TGTGCCAGCAGTGAAGGGGGGATAGGATATGGCTACACCTTC. This encodes CASSEGGIGYGYTF.